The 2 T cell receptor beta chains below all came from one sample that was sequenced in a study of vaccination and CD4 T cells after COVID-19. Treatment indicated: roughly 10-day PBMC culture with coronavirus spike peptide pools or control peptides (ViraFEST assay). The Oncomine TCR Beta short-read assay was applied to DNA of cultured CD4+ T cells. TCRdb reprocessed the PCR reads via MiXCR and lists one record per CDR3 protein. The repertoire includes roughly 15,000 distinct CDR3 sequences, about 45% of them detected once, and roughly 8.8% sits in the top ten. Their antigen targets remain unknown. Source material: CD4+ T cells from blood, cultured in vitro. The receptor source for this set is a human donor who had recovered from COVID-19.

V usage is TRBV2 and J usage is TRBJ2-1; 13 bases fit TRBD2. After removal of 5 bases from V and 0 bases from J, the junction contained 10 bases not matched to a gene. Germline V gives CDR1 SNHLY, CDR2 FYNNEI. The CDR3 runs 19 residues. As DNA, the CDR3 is TGTGCCAGCAGTATACTAGCGGGGGGGCCCGTTAGCTCCTACAATGAGCAGTTCTTC. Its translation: CASSILAGGPVSSYNEQFF.

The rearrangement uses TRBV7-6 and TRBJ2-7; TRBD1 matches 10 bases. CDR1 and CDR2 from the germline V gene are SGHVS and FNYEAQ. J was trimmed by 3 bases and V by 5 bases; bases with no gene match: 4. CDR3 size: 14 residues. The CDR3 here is CASSPGDRGYEQYF. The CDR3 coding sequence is TGTGCCAGCAGCCCGGGGGACAGGGGCTACGAGCAGTACTTC.